This T cell receptor beta chain was documented in a study of radiotherapy plus CTLA-4 blockade in lung cancer. The overall study: Objective responses were seen in about a sixth of patients, disease control in more than 30%. Whole-study findings and limits: According to reports, early shifts in blood T cell clones, alongside interferon-beta, forecast response most accurately. TCR clones from tumors expanded in blood after radiotherapy plus ipilimumab.

Alongside CTLA-4 blockade with ipilimumab, patients with chemo-refractory metastatic non-small-cell lung cancer received focal radiation. The repertoire was sequenced with immunoSEQ multiplex PCR; TCRdb's copy has only in-frame clones and lacks some. The sample yields approximately 97,000 clones, 83% seen once. Points on this clone: What it binds is not known.

The CDR3 covers 17 residues. Germline V CDR1 and CDR2: LNHDA, SQIVND (reference sequence). The V segment lost 3 bases and the J segment 2 bases; nucleotides outside the gene matches: 8. The rearrangement joins TRBV19 to TRBJ2-3; 10 nucleotides match TRBD2. Sample: peripheral blood, taken from a patient treated with radiotherapy plus ipilimumab. This TCR came from a human donor with non-small cell lung cancer who had stable disease on radiotherapy plus ipilimumab. The CDR3 nucleotides are TGTGCCAGTAGTATCAGGTGGAGCGGGAGGGCCACAGATACGCAGTATTTT. Its protein is CASSIRWSGRATDTQYF.